This section outlines one T cell receptor (beta chain) sequence together with its context. Antigen: not known. Assay execution proceeded at the deep level. Clones were read by immunoSEQ multiplex PCR, and TCRdb kept only the in-frame ones, dropping some. The sample lists hundreds of thousands of clones; 73% were seen once. This sample was taken from a study of shared clonotypes between healthy human individuals. Study details: A donor's plate count was three for CD4 naive and three for CD4 memory; CD8 naive had two and CD8 memory one. Whole-study findings and limits: Some clonotypes were shared by all four sorted-subset donors, while others were not shared. The non-shared ones had lower generation probabilities than the shared ones.

The germline CDR1 and CDR2 sequences are SGDLS and YYNGEE. The CDR3 is made up of 15 amino acids. Between the trimmed V and J ends, which lost 5 bases and 6 bases, there was a span of 19 bases. Naive CD45RA+ and memory CD45RA-negative subsets were split from CD4+ cells. The sequencing sample was made of memory CD4+ T cells sorted from blood. Subset indicated: CD45RA-negative fraction. The chain carries TRBV9 and TRBJ2-3; D is uncertain. The receptor comes from a man aged 25 to 45 in good health. The CDR3 sequence is CASSADPTQRDTQYF. The CDR3 DNA reads TGTGCCAGCAGTGCGGACCCCACCCAAAGGGATACGCAGTATTTT.